This T cell receptor (beta chain) was obtained from a study of blood T cell repertoires in COVID-19. The CDR3 covers 11 residues. Germline CDR1 reads WSHSY; CDR2 reads SAAADI. V lost 8 bases, J lost 8 bases, and 5 bases stayed unmatched. The method was immunoSEQ multiplex PCR; TCRdb's version includes in-frame clones alone and lacks a portion of them. The table includes over 200,000 clones, 83% detected once. This clonotype was obtained from a man aged 35 to 55 with active or convalescent COVID-19. The sample taken for sequencing was peripheral blood. This sequence joins TRBV10-2 and TRBJ1-2, with 7 bases lining up with TRBD1. CDR3 in DNA: TGCGCCAGCCAGGGGGGCGGGGGCTACACCTTC. It encodes CASQGGGGYTF.